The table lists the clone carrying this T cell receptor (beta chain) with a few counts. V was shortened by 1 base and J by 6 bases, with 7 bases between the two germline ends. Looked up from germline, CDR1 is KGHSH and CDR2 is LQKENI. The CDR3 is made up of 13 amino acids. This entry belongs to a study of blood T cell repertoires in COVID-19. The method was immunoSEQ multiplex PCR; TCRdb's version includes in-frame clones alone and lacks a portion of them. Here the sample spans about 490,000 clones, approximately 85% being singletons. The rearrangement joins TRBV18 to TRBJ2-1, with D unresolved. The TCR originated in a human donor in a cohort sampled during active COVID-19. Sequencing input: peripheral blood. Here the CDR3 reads CASSPQLANEQFF. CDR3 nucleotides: TGTGCCAGCTCACCACAACTTGCCAATGAGCAGTTCTTC.